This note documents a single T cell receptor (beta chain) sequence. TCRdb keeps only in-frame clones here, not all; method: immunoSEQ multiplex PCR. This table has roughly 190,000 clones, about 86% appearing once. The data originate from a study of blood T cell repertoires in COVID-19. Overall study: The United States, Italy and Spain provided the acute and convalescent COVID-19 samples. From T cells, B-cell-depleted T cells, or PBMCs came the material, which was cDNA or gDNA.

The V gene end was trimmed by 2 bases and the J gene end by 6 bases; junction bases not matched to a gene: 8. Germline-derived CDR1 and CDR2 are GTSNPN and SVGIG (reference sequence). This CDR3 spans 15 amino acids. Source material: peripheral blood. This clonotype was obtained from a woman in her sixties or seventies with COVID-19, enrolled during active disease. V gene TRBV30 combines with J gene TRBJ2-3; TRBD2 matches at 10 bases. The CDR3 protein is CAWSLPAGGHDTQYF. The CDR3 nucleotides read TGTGCCTGGAGTCTACCAGCGGGAGGGCATGATACGCAGTATTTT.